This entry lists 30 T cell receptor beta chains sequenced from one sample in a study of blood T cell repertoires in COVID-19. Produced via immunoSEQ multiplex PCR; TCRdb's table is partial and in-frame only. The data show 300,000 to 400,000 clones, with about 88% seen just once and around 3% held by the top ten. Sequencing input: peripheral blood. Receptors originate from a human donor in a cohort sampled during active COVID-19.

The chain uses TRBV3-1 (or the pseudogene TRBV3-2) and TRBJ2-5, with 9 bases matching TRBD1. Germline-derived CDR1 and CDR2 are LGHDT and YNNKEL (reference sequence). This CDR3 region has 16 residues. With V trimmed by 0 bases and J by 7 bases, 9 bases remained unmatched. For the CDR3, the DNA is TGTGCCAGCAGCCAAGATTCGGGACAGGGAGAGGGGACCCAGTACTTC. Its translation is CASSQDSGQGEGTQYF.

The chain recombines TRBV19 with TRBJ2-7; 10 nucleotides match TRBD2. The V gene end was trimmed by 6 bases and the J gene end by 7 bases; junction bases not matched to a gene: 6. Germline V lookup: CDR1 LNHDA, CDR2 SQIVND (reference sequence). The CDR3 spans 13 residues. The CDR3 here is CASSIGLAVEQYF. Here the CDR3 DNA reads TGTGCCAGTAGCATCGGACTAGCGGTTGAGCAGTACTTC.

V usage is TRBV24-1 and J usage is TRBJ1-2; 11 nucleotides align to TRBD1. The CDR3 runs to 17 residues. V lost 4 bases to trimming and J lost 1 base; unmatched junction nucleotides: 7. Germline CDR1 reads KGHDR; CDR2 reads SFDVKD. CDR3 sequence (DNA): TGTGCCACCAGTGACAGGACAGGGGGCGCCTTTAACTATGGCTACACCTTC. Translation: CATSDRTGGAFNYGYTF.

V usage is TRBV6-2 or TRBV6-3 and J usage is TRBJ1-5; maybe TRBD1 (5 bases). The V gene lost 4 bases and the J gene lost 6 bases, with 10 bases spanning the gap. CDR1 and CDR2 (germline): MNHEY, SVGEGT. The CDR3 is 13 amino acids. CDR3 DNA: TGTGCCAGCAGTTCCAGGGTTTCTCAGCCCCAGCATTTT. Protein: CASSSRVSQPQHF.

The V gene is TRBV23-1, the J gene TRBJ2-5; 14 nucleotides line up with TRBD2. TRBV23-1 is treated as an ORF (open reading frame) with a function not yet certain. Trimming at V came to 4 bases and at J to 4 bases, leaving 17 bases not matched to a gene. CDR3 size: 20 residues. CDR3 DNA sequence: TGCGCCAGCAGTCGAATACGGAGCGGGACTAGCGGGAGTCCCGGAGAGACCCAGTACTTC. It encodes CASSRIRSGTSGSPGETQYF.

This chain connects TRBV19 to TRBJ2-7, with 7 bases aligning to TRBD1. Germline-derived CDR1 and CDR2 are LNHDA and SQIVND (reference sequence). This CDR3 is built from 14 residues. V gave up 6 bases and J gave up 1 base; unmatched junction bases: 6. The CDR3 DNA is TGTGCCAGTAGCGGGACAGCTTTGTCCTACGAGCAGTACTTC. It codes for CASSGTALSYEQYF.

The J gene is TRBJ1-3, the V gene TRBV6-1, with a weak D call TRBD1 (5 bases). The CDR3 contains 12 residues. V was cut by 3 bases and J by 9 bases, with 9 bases left in between. Germline lookup yields CDR1 MNHNS and CDR2 SASEGT. The CDR3 loop is CASSEGGGTIYF. The CDR3, as DNA: TGTGCCAGCAGTGAGGGGGGGGGCACCATATATTTT.

V gene TRBV5-4 combines with J gene TRBJ1-2; D is ambiguous. V was pared by 1 base and J by 8 bases, with 27 bases between. Germline V lookup: CDR1 SGHNT, CDR2 YYREEE (reference sequence). The CDR3 extends over 18 amino acids. The chain's CDR3 is CASSLFNYRTLVGRGYTF. CDR3 nucleotide sequence: TGTGCCAGCAGCTTGTTTAATTATCGAACGCTCGTGGGCCGCGGCTACACCTTC.

The chain employs TRBV10-3 and TRBJ2-1, with a possible D match to TRBD1 (6 bases). The germline V gene encodes CDR1 ENHRY and CDR2 SYGVKD. The CDR3 contains 13 residues. Trimming left V 9 bases short and J 9 bases short, with 18 bases between. The CDR3 bases are TGTGCCATTAACAATGGGGGCTCCGGTGAGCAGTTCTTC. The encoded protein is CAINNGGSGEQFF.

About this clone itself: A read error may account for a junction end that differs from germline. V and J are TRBV6-1 and TRBJ2-1, with 10 bases that match TRBD1. Germline-derived CDR1 and CDR2 are MNHNS and SASEGT. The CDR3 sequence is 13 residues long. CDR3 coding DNA: TGTGCCAGCAGGGAAGACAGGGGGCTAGAGCAGTTCTTC. It specifies CASREDRGLEQFF.

The V and J genes are TRBV28 and TRBJ2-7; 7 nucleotides line up with TRBD1. V lost 5 bases to trimming and J lost 1 base; unmatched junction nucleotides: 8. The CDR3 totals 15 residues. Per the germline V gene, CDR1 is MDHEN and CDR2 is SYDVKM. CDR3 DNA sequence: TGTGCCAGCAGTCTTACAGGGGAGCCATCCTACGAGCAGTACTTC. This encodes CASSLTGEPSYEQYF.

The chain joins TRBV21-1 to TRBJ1-6; the DNA was not compared with TRBD1, the D call given in the table. TRBV21-1 corresponds to a pseudogene. The CDR3 is 15 amino acids. CDR3 nucleotides: TGTGCCAGCAAGGATGTGAAAGGGGGCGATTCACCCCTCCACTTT. It is translated as CASKDVKGGDSPLHF.

The rearrangement links TRBV9 to TRBJ1-4; perhaps TRBD1 as D (5 bases). This CDR3 is 14 amino acids long. Germline V lookup: CDR1 SGDLS, CDR2 YYNGEE. V lost 3 bases to trimming and J lost 6 bases, with 12 bases between them. The CDR3 reads CASSEGSRDEKLFF. Written as DNA, the CDR3 is TGTGCCAGCAGCGAGGGGTCCCGTGATGAAAAACTGTTTTTT.

The chain uses TRBV7-2 and TRBJ1-6, with a tentative D call TRBD1 (5 bases). Looked up from germline, CDR1 is SGHTA and CDR2 is FQGNSA. This CDR3 is built from 18 residues. V was trimmed by 1 base and J by 0 bases, leaving 13 bases between them. CDR3 residues: CASSLVAGSSSYNSPLHF. The CDR3 DNA sequence: TGTGCCAGCAGCTTAGTCGCAGGGTCGAGCTCCTATAATTCACCCCTCCACTTT.

The chain joins TRBV5-1 to TRBJ2-3; TRBD2 agrees at 8 bases. The trim removed 1 base at V and 6 bases at J, leaving 4 bases unmatched. CDR1 and CDR2 (germline): SGHRS, YFSETQ. The CDR3 has 14 amino acids. For the CDR3, the DNA is TGCGCCAGCAGCTTGCACGGGGGGGCGGATACGCAGTATTTT. Its protein is CASSLHGGADTQYF.

The chain has TRBV4-1 and TRBJ2-5; D gene ambiguous. V shed 4 bases and J shed 1 base, with 16 bases lying between them. This CDR3 contains 16 residues. CDR1 is MGHRA, CDR2 YSYEKL, per germline. CDR3 bases: TGCGCCAGCAGCCTTCAAATATCACTCCTCCAAGAGACCCAGTACTTC. This translates into CASSLQISLLQETQYF.

The genes are TRBV19 and TRBJ1-1; weak D call: TRBD1 (5 bases). The CDR3 length is 15 residues. V gave up 4 bases and J gave up 3 bases, with 15 bases separating them. In germline, CDR1 is LNHDA, CDR2 SQIVND (reference sequence). Here the CDR3 reads CASSNSWEGYTEAFF. Written as DNA, the CDR3 is TGTGCCAGTAGTAACAGTTGGGAGGGGTACACTGAAGCTTTCTTT.

The V gene is TRBV6-4, the J gene TRBJ1-6; perhaps TRBD1 as D (6 bases). The CDR3 loop spans 14 amino acids. Trimming shortened V by 2 bases and J by 13 bases, and 15 bases separated the two germline ends. Germline V gene data show CDR1 as MRHNA and CDR2 as SNTAGT. CDR3 nucleotide sequence: TGTGCCAGCAGTGACGGCAGGGAAGGGGGTCCCCTCCACTTT. Translating it yields CASSDGREGGPLHF.

This chain links TRBV9 with TRBJ2-5; D remains ambiguous. The CDR3 totals 15 residues. CDR1 and CDR2 (germline): SGDLS, YYNGEE. The germline V and J ends were trimmed by 2 bases and 5 bases, with 16 bases remaining between them. Here the CDR3 DNA reads TGTGCCAGCAGCGTGGAATCGGCTTTCGGGGAGACCCAGTACTTC. Its protein product is CASSVESAFGETQYF.

The chain joins TRBV2 to TRBJ1-5; D unresolved. V was cut by 6 bases and J by 1 base, with 7 bases left in between. The CDR3 spans 13 residues. In germline, CDR1 is SNHLY, CDR2 FYNNEI. The CDR3, as DNA: TGTGCCAGCAGCCCGGGGAGCAATCAGCCCCAGCATTTT. Protein: CASSPGSNQPQHF.

The chain is built from TRBV7-8 and TRBJ2-1; 8 positions agree with TRBD2. The germline CDR1 and CDR2 sequences are SGHVS and FQNEAQ. V trimming: 1 base; J trimming: 8 bases; junction bases outside the gene matches: 4. There are 14 residues in the CDR3. CDR3 DNA: TGTGCCAGCAGCTTAGTTAGCGGGGCCCATGAGCAGTTCTTC. Translation gives CASSLVSGAHEQFF.

The V gene is TRBV7-8, the J gene TRBJ1-2; the match to TRBD1 covers 7 bases. The CDR3 covers 13 residues. V lost 5 bases to trimming and J lost 3 bases; unmatched junction nucleotides: 3. Germline CDR1 and CDR2: SGHVS and FQNEAQ. The CDR3 nucleotides read TGTGCCAGCAGCCGTACAGGGGACTATGGCTACACCTTC. Protein: CASSRTGDYGYTF.

The chain uses TRBV15 and TRBJ1-4, with 8 nucleotides matching TRBD1. The length of the CDR3 is 16 residues. Trimming took 4 bases from V and 7 from J; bases not matched to a gene: 11. Per germline, CDR1 LNHNV and CDR2 YYDKDF (reference sequence). The CDR3 DNA follows: TGTGCCACCAGCACCCCCCCCGGGACAGGTTCTGAAAAACTGTTTTTT. This encodes CATSTPPGTGSEKLFF.

CDR3 bases: TGTGCCACCTCCCAATGGGGGGACTATGGCTACACCTTC. Its translation: CATSQWGDYGYTF. The chain recombines TRBV28 with TRBJ1-2; a possible D gene is TRBD1 (5 bases). From germline, CDR1 is MDHEN and CDR2 SYDVKM. The V gene lost 10 bases and the J gene lost 3 bases, with 15 bases spanning the gap. This CDR3 has 13 amino acids.

This clone was seen once. The V gene is TRBV15, the J gene TRBJ2-7; D is possibly TRBD1 (5 bases). Germline CDR1 reads LNHNV; CDR2 reads YYDKDF (reference sequence). With 3 bases removed from V and 7 bases from J, the gap between germline ends came to 19 bases. The CDR3 runs 15 residues. The CDR3 region has the DNA TGTGCCACCAGCAGGGACCGGGCCAGGGTTGGGGAGCAGTACTTC. It translates to CATSRDRARVGEQYF.

The chain is built from TRBV9 and TRBJ2-3, with D unresolved. The V and J ends lost 0 bases and 2 bases respectively, with 4 bases between them. Germline CDR1 is SGDLS and CDR2 is YYNGEE. The CDR3 covers 13 residues. The CDR3 loop is CASSVELTDTQYF. The CDR3 DNA reads TGTGCCAGCAGCGTAGAGCTCACAGATACGCAGTATTTT. Based on the CDR3 plus reference TRBV9 and TRBJ2-3, the full variable domain is DSGVTQTPKHLITATGQRVTLRCSPRSGDLSVYWYQQSLDQGLQFLIQYYNGEERAKGNILERFSAQQFPDLHSELNLSSLELGDSALYFCASSVELTDTQYFGPGTRLTVL.

DNA for the CDR3: TGTGCCAGCAGTCAGGGGGCACCCGTCCCTACCTACGAGCAGTACTTC. Translating it yields CASSQGAPVPTYEQYF. V gene TRBV28 combines with J gene TRBJ2-7; 8 nucleotides line up with TRBD1. This CDR3 is 16 amino acids long. CDR1 and CDR2 from the germline V gene are MDHEN and SYDVKM. The V segment lost 5 bases and the J segment 2 bases; nucleotides outside the gene matches: 11.

Details on this clone: Other nucleotide sequences from this sample produce the same CDR3. This chain links TRBV7-3 with TRBJ1-1; D is unclear. Per the germline V gene, CDR1 is SGHTA and CDR2 is FQGTGA. This CDR3 comprises 14 residues. V shed 5 bases and J shed 1 base, with 11 bases lying between them. The CDR3 coding sequence is TGTGCCAGCAGCCTCTTAGGAGGGAACACTGAAGCTTTCTTT. Residues: CASSLLGGNTEAFF.

The V gene is TRBV5-1, the J gene TRBJ2-6; tentative D call: TRBD2 (6 bases). CDR1 and CDR2 (germline): SGHRS, YFSETQ. The V end lost 4 bases, the J end lost 0 bases, and 14 bases lay between the germline ends. The CDR3 covers 17 residues. The CDR3 region has the DNA TGCGCCAGCAGCCGAGGAGGGGATCGCTCTGGGGCCAACGTCCTGACTTTC. Amino acids: CASSRGGDRSGANVLTF.

The rearrangement joins TRBV7-2 to TRBJ1-2; 8 bases align to TRBD1. The germline CDR1 and CDR2 sequences are SGHTA and FQGNSA. Trimming at V came to 0 bases and at J to 7 bases, leaving 7 bases not matched to a gene. This CDR3 contains 15 residues. This CDR3 is CASSLARTGRGGYTF. CDR3 in DNA: TGTGCCAGCAGCTTAGCCAGGACAGGGCGCGGTGGCTACACCTTC.